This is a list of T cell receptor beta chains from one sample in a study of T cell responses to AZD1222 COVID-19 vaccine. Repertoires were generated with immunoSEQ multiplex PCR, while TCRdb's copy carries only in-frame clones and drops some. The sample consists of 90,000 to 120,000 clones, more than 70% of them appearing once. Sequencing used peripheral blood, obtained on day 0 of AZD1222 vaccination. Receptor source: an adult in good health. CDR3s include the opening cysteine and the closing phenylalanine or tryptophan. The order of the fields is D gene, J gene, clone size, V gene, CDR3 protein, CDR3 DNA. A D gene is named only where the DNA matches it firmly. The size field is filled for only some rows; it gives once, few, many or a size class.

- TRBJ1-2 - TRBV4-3 CASSQVNNRLNYGYTF TGCGCCAGCAGCCAAGTCAATAACCGACTAAACTATGGCTACACCTTC
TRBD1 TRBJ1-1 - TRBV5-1 CASSPTEGGKGTEAFF TGCGCCAGCAGCCCTACCGAAGGGGGCAAGGGCACTGAAGCTTTCTTT
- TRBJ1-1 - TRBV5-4 CASNPRGRRETEAFF TGTGCCAGCAACCCTAGAGGCAGAAGAGAGACTGAAGCTTTCTTT
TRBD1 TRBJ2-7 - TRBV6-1 CASSDPQSGQGMVQYF TGTGCCAGCAGTGACCCCCAGTCCGGACAGGGGATGGTGCAGTACTTC
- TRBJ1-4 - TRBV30 CAWSVLGGRGSEKLFF TGTGCCTGGAGTGTACTTGGCGGCAGGGGTTCTGAAAAACTGTTTTTT
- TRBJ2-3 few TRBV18 CASSPSTDTQYF TGTGCCAGCTCACCTAGCACAGATACGCAGTATTTT
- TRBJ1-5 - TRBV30 CAWSVPNRDNQPQHF TGTGCCTGGAGTGTACCGAACAGGGACAATCAGCCCCAGCATTTT
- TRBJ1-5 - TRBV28 CASSLDWGAAQHF TGTGCCAGCAGTTTAGACTGGGGCGCAGCCCAGCATTTT
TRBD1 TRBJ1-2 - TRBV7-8 CASSSRDRDYGYTF TGTGCCAGCAGCTCACGGGACAGGGACTATGGCTACACCTTC
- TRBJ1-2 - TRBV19 CASSITAPGGGYTF TGTGCCAGTAGTATAACAGCCCCGGGAGGGGGCTACACCTTC
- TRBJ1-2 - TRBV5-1 CASSLGDRLGYGYTF TGCGCCAGCAGCTTGGGCGACAGGTTGGGCTATGGCTACACCTTC
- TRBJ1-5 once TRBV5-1 CASSESGSQPQHF TGCGCCAGCAGTGAATCAGGGAGTCAGCCCCAGCATTTT
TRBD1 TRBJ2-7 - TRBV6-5 CASSRQGVGEQYF TGTGCCAGCAGCCGACAGGGTGTGGGGGAGCAGTACTTC
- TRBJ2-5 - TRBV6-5 CASSRERAVQETQYF TGTGCCAGCAGTAGGGAGAGGGCCGTTCAAGAGACCCAGTACTTC
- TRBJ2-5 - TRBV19 CASSISGGQETQYF TGTGCCAGTAGTATATCCGGCGGCCAAGAGACCCAGTACTTC
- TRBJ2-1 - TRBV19 CASSRLARNEQFF TGTGCCAGTAGTAGGCTAGCTCGCAATGAGCAGTTCTTC
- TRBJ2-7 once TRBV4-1 CASSQVLGRDSYEQYF TGCGCCAGCAGCCAAGTCTTGGGCAGGGACTCCTACGAGCAGTACTTC
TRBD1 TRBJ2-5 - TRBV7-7 CASSLAKSGQGTQETQYF TGTGCCAGCAGCTTAGCGAAGTCGGGACAGGGGACCCAAGAGACCCAGTACTTC
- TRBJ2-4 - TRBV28 CASSSFGGNIQYF TGTGCCAGCAGTTCCTTCGGGGGAAACATTCAGTACTTC
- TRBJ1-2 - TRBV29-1 CSFLSGVNYGYTF TGCAGCTTTTTGTCAGGGGTTAACTATGGCTACACCTTC
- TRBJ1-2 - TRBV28 CASTDNNYGYTF TGTGCCAGCACGGACAACAACTATGGCTACACCTTC
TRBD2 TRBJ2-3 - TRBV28 CASSSGKGTDTQYF TGTGCCAGTAGTAGCGGGAAGGGGACAGATACGCAGTATTTT
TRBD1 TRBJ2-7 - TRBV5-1 CASSYGQAPITTREQYF TGCGCCAGCAGCTACGGACAGGCCCCTATAACTACGCGGGAGCAGTACTTC
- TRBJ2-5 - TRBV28 CASSLGGSQETQYF TGTGCCAGCAGTTTAGGGGGGTCTCAAGAGACCCAGTACTTC
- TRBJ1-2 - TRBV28 CASSNYGYTF TGTGCCAGCAGCAACTATGGCTACACCTTC
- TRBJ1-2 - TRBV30 CAFLYVYGYTF TGTGCCTTTTTGTACGTCTATGGCTACACCTTC
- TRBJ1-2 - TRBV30 CAWNRAGMGGYTF TGTGCCTGGAATAGGGCAGGAATGGGTGGCTACACCTTC
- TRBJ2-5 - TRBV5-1 CASSFPGSETQYF TGCGCCAGCAGCTTTCCAGGGTCAGAGACCCAGTACTTC
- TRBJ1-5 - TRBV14 CASSFKRGEPQHF TGTGCCAGCAGCTTCAAACGGGGGGAGCCCCAGCATTTT
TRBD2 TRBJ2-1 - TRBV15 CATSRGGAGFNEQFF TGTGCCACCAGCAGAGGAGGAGCGGGATTCAATGAGCAGTTCTTC
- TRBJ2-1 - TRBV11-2 CASSLEIGGRGNNERFF TGTGCCAGCAGCTTGGAGATCGGAGGGCGGGGAAACAATGAGCGGTTCTTC
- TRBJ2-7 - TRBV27 CASSSTSGQRLNYEQYF TGTGCCAGCAGTTCCACATCCGGACAGCGATTAAACTACGAGCAGTACTTC
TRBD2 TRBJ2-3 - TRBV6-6 CASRLAGGGTDTQYF TGTGCCAGCAGACTAGCGGGAGGGGGCACAGATACGCAGTATTTT
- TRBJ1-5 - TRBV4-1 CASSQDRDYSNQPQHF TGCGCCAGCAGCCAAGACAGGGACTATAGCAATCAGCCCCAGCATTTT
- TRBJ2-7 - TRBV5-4 CASSFGAFYEQYF TGTGCCAGCAGCTTTGGAGCGTTTTACGAGCAGTACTTC
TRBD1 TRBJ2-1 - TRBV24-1 CATSGRGQGAYNEQFF TGTGCCACCAGTGGGCGGGGACAGGGGGCCTACAATGAGCAGTTCTTC
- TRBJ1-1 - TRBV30 CAWKVALNTEAFF TGTGCCTGGAAAGTGGCGTTGAACACTGAAGCTTTCTTT
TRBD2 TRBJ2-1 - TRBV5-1 CASSFTSGTYNEQFF TGCGCCAGCAGCTTCACTAGCGGGACATACAATGAGCAGTTCTTC
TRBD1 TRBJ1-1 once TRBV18 CASSPGQGWGGNTEAFF TGTGCCAGCTCACCCGGACAGGGCTGGGGAGGTAACACTGAAGCTTTCTTT
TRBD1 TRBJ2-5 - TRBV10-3 CAISPRTGEETQYF TGTGCCATCAGTCCGAGGACAGGGGAGGAGACCCAGTACTTC
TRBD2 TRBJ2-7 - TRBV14 CASSPRLTSGPYEQYF TGTGCCAGCAGCCCACGACTCACTAGCGGGCCCTACGAGCAGTACTTC
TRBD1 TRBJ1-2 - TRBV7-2 CASSFSEGAAYGYTF TGTGCCAGCAGCTTTTCGGAGGGGGCGGCCTATGGCTACACCTTC
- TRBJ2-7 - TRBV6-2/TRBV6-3 CASSQSGYEQYF TGTGCCAGCAGCCAAAGCGGCTACGAGCAGTACTTC
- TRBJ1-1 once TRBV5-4 CASSLDLFTQGTNTEAFF TGTGCCAGCAGCTTGGACTTATTTACGCAGGGAACGAACACTGAAGCTTTCTTT
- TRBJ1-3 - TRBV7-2 CASSLMGLRSGNTIYF TGTGCCAGCAGCTTAATGGGGCTTCGCTCTGGAAACACCATATATTTT
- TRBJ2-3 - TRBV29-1 CSVTRDTQYF TGCAGCGTTACCCGCGATACGCAGTATTTT
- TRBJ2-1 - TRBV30 CAWSTRLNNEQFF TGTGCCTGGAGTACTAGACTAAACAATGAGCAGTTCTTC
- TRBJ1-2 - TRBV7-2 CASSLQSTVPNYGYTF TGTGCCAGCAGCTTACAGTCGACAGTACCTAACTATGGCTACACCTTC
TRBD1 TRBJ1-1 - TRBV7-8 CASSLNRDRDFEAFF TGTGCCAGCAGCTTGAACCGGGACAGGGATTTTGAAGCTTTCTTT
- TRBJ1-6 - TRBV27 CASSIDSSVGWGSPLHF TGTGCCAGCAGCATTGATTCCTCCGTTGGATGGGGTTCACCCCTCCACTTT
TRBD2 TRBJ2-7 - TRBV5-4 CASSPPYLREAYEQYF TGTGCCAGCAGCCCTCCATATTTGCGGGAGGCATACGAGCAGTACTTC
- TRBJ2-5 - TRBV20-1 CSASKWTEQETQYF TGCAGTGCTAGTAAATGGACAGAGCAAGAGACCCAGTACTTC
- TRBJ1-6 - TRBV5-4 CASSLGQGVYNSPLHF TGTGCCAGCAGCTTGGGGCAGGGCGTCTATAATTCACCCCTCCACTTT
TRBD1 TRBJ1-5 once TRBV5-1 CASSLEGANQPQHF TGCGCCAGCAGCCTGGAGGGGGCGAATCAGCCCCAGCATTTT
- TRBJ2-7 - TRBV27 CASRPGTSPTQVYF TGTGCCAGCAGGCCCGGGACTTCCCCCACTCAGGTGTACTTC
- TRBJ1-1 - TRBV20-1 CSARALGGAFF TGCAGTGCTAGAGCTCTGGGTGGGGCTTTCTTT
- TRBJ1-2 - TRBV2 CASTREAVKPDGYTF TGTGCCAGTACTCGGGAGGCAGTTAAACCGGATGGCTACACCTTC